The 10 T cell receptor beta chains below all came from one sample that was sequenced in a study of metastatic and nonmetastatic thyroid tumors. Before thyroid surgery, none of the patients had received any treatment. TCRdb redid the clone calls on the PCR reads using MiXCR. The data show tens of thousands of clones, with around 28% seen just once and 9.5% to 10% held by the top ten. Sequencing was carried out using blood. The receptors derive from a male donor with papillary thyroid cancer or a benign thyroid nodule (not recorded which). Some clones in this sample may be carry-over from other donors' samples.

The V call is TRBV2, the J call TRBJ1-2; 10 positions agree with TRBD1. There are 16 residues in the CDR3. CDR1 SNHLY and CDR2 FYNNEI come from the germline V gene. J was trimmed by 2 bases and V by 6 bases; bases with no gene match: 9. The CDR3 DNA reads TGTGCCAGCAGCCCCGGACAGGGGGGATTAAACTATGGCTACACCTTC. Protein sequence: CASSPGQGGLNYGYTF.

The chain uses TRBV7-2 and TRBJ2-5; 9 bases agree with TRBD2. CDR1 SGHTA and CDR2 FQGNSA come from the germline V gene. V was pared by 1 base and J by 5 bases, with 5 bases of the junction left unmatched. The CDR3 spans 15 residues. Here the CDR3 DNA reads TGTGCCAGCAGCTTAGTTCTAGCGGGATCGGAGACCCAGTACTTC. Translated: CASSLVLAGSETQYF.

This clone was detected many times. The CDR3 loop is CASSLEGSTEAFF. CDR3 nucleotides: TGTGCCAGCAGCTTAGAGGGCAGCACTGAAGCTTTCTTT. This chain joins TRBV11-1 and TRBJ1-1; D is unclear. Germline loops: CDR1 SGHAT, CDR2 FQDESV (reference sequence). V shed 1 base and J shed 4 bases, with 7 bases lying between them. This CDR3 region has 13 residues. Full variable domain (missing parts from reference TRBV11-1 and TRBJ1-1): EAEVAQSPRYKITEKSQAVAFWCDPISGHATLYWYRQILGQGPELLVQFQDESVVDDSQLPKDRFSAERLKGVDSTLKIQPAELGDSAMYLCASSLEGSTEAFFGQGTRLTVV.

This chain links TRBV28 with TRBJ2-7, with 7 bases identical to TRBD2. The CDR3 contains 12 residues. After removal of 7 bases from V and 5 bases from J, the junction contained 5 bases not matched to a gene. Per the germline V gene, CDR1 is MDHEN and CDR2 is SYDVKM. CDR3 nucleotides: TGTGCCAGCAAATACGGGACTAACGAGCAGTACTTC. This encodes CASKYGTNEQYF.

Many counts were recorded for this clone. This chain joins TRBV6-1 and TRBJ1-5, with D perhaps TRBD1 (5 bases). The V end was cut by 8 bases, the J end by 2 bases, with 13 bases between. This CDR3 spans 14 amino acids. Germline lookup yields CDR1 MNHNS and CDR2 SASEGT. In DNA form, the CDR3 reads TGTGCCAGCGTTCAAGGGACGGGCAATCAGCCCCAGCATTTT. Amino acids: CASVQGTGNQPQHF.

This clone was seen at least ten times. This sequence joins TRBV6-1 and TRBJ1-5; D is unresolved. The ends were cut back, 6 bases at V and 5 bases at J, with 14 bases in the middle. The V gene's germline CDR1 is MNHNS and CDR2 SASEGT. There are 14 residues in the CDR3. This CDR3 is CASRESDRYQPQHF. The CDR3 nucleotides read TGTGCCAGCAGGGAATCTGACCGATATCAGCCCCAGCATTTT.

The sample holds many counts of this clone. This chain links TRBV18 with TRBJ2-3; D call uncertain. CDR1 is KGHSH and CDR2 is LQKENI in the germline V gene. The CDR3 runs to 14 residues. The ends were cut back, 3 bases at V and 0 bases at J, with 7 bases in the middle. CDR3 region: CASSPDGSTDTQYF. The CDR3 nucleotides are TGTGCCAGCTCACCGGACGGCAGCACAGATACGCAGTATTTT.

This clone was seen repeatedly, ten times or more. J is TRBJ2-6 and V is TRBV7-8; D remains unclear. Germline CDR1 is SGHVS and CDR2 is FQNEAQ. V dropped 3 bases and J dropped 6 bases, with 9 bases sitting between them. This CDR3 comprises 14 residues. This CDR3 is CASSLILEANVLTF. The CDR3 coding sequence is TGTGCCAGCAGCTTGATACTCGAGGCCAACGTCCTGACTTTC.

With respect to this clone: The same CDR3 is also encoded by other DNA sequences in this sample. This chain uses TRBV5-1 with TRBJ2-1, with 7 bases matching TRBD2. CDR3 length: 16 residues. The germline CDR1 and CDR2 sequences are SGHRS and YFSETQ. V shed 3 bases, J shed 6 bases, and the junction held 12 bases outside the gene matches. The CDR3 loop is CASSSSGEGLGNEQFF. CDR3 nucleotide sequence: TGCGCCAGCAGCTCTTCGGGGGAGGGCCTAGGCAATGAGCAGTTCTTC.

This clone appeared many times. This chain uses TRBV28 with TRBJ2-7, with a tentative D call TRBD2 (6 bases). CDR3 length: 15 residues. Trimming left V 5 bases short and J 1 base short, with 15 bases between. The germline V gene has CDR1 MDHEN and CDR2 SYDVKM. The CDR3 coding sequence is TGTGCCAGCAGTCCCCGGGGGAGTAGGTCCTACGAGCAGTACTTC. Amino acid sequence: CASSPRGSRSYEQYF. The entire variable domain, with the rest obtained from reference TRBV28 and TRBJ2-7, is as follows: DVKVTQSSRYLVKRTGEKVFLECVQDMDHENMFWYRQDPGLGLRLIYFSYDVKMKEKGDIPEGYSVSREKKERFSLILESASTNQTSMYLCASSPRGSRSYEQYFGPGTRLTVT.